This T cell receptor beta chain was identified during a study of patients and donors after allogeneic stem cell transplantation. MiXCR was run by TCRdb on the RT-PCR reads, yielding one entry per CDR3 protein. The table records 800,000 to 1,000,000 distinct CDR3 sequences, 15% to 20% of them present only once. This clonotype has a handful of counts. CDR1 is DFQATT and CDR2 is SNEGSKA in the germline V gene (reference sequence). The CDR3 runs 14 residues. Trimming took off 4 bases at V and 1 base at J, with 11 bases between the two ends. The chain employs TRBV20-1 and TRBJ1-3, with D unresolved. The origin of this receptor is a human donor who was either an allogeneic HSCT recipient or a stem cell or donor lymphocyte infusion donor (not recorded which). It is not recorded whose cells these are; they may come from a transplant donor. The material sequenced was blood, either unsorted or a sorted T cell fraction (not recorded which). The CDR3 nucleotides are TGCAGTGCTATGTTCGGGGTGTCTGGAAACACCATATATTTT. Translation gives CSAMFGVSGNTIYF.